Listed below are T cell receptor beta chains from one sample, sequenced in a study of human T cells and chemical hapten exposure. Using its own MiXCR run on the RACE reads, TCRdb lists one record per CDR3 protein. The sample carries more than 80,000 distinct CDR3 sequences, roughly an eighth recorded once. This specimen was whole blood, taken in connection with sensitization to the hapten diphenylcyclopropenone (DPC). The origin of the receptors is a woman between 50 and 59 years old with alopecia areata. Some clones in this sample may be carry-over from other donors' samples. Each CDR3 is given with its conserved first and last residue. The D gene is left open where the match is weak. Clone size is shown for a subset of rows, as once, few, many or a class of expanded clone.

d_call j_call clone_size v_call cdr3_nt cdr3_aa
TRBD2 TRBJ2-5 - TRBV7-2 TGTGCCAGCAGCACGGGACTAGCGGGAGGAGAGACCCAGTACTTC CASSTGLAGGETQYF
TRBD2 TRBJ2-1 - TRBV7-2 TGTGCCAGCAGCTCACCCACCGGGACTAGCGGGGGGACGAGCTCCTACAATGAGCAGTTCTTC CASSSPTGTSGGTSSYNEQFF
- TRBJ1-1 few TRBV10-3 TGTGCCATCAGTGAAACGGACAGAGAAGCTTTCTTT CAISETDREAFF
- TRBJ2-5 - TRBV3-1 TGTGCCAGCAGCCAAGGGCTAGTTGGTGCGACCCAGTACTTC CASSQGLVGATQYF
- TRBJ1-5 many TRBV19 TGTGCCAGTAGTATTGGACAGCCTAATCAGCCCCAGCATTTT CASSIGQPNQPQHF
- TRBJ2-6 - TRBV2 TGTGCCAGCAGTCCTAACGAGGGGGCCAACGTCCTGACTTTC CASSPNEGANVLTF
- TRBJ2-4 - TRBV28 TGTGCCAGCAGTTTGTCACAGGGAATACTAGCCAAAAACATTCAGTACTTC CASSLSQGILAKNIQYF
- TRBJ1-1 - TRBV27 TGTGCCAGCAGCAGACGGGGTAACATGAACACTGAAGCTTTCTTT CASSRRGNMNTEAFF
- TRBJ2-1 many TRBV6-5 TGTGCCAGCAGTTCCATAGCGGACAATGAGCAGTTCTTC CASSSIADNEQFF
TRBD1 TRBJ1-4 - TRBV18 TGTGCCAGCTCCCCAGGGGGAGGGACAGAGCGGAAACTGTTTTTT CASSPGGGTERKLFF
- TRBJ2-7 few TRBV12-3/TRBV12-4 TGTGCCAGCAGTTTAAACCCGGGTGTAGGCGAGCAGTACTTC CASSLNPGVGEQYF